This is a list of T cell receptor beta chains from one sample in a study of blood T cell repertoires in COVID-19. Some clones are missing from TCRdb's copy, which holds only in-frame ones; the method was immunoSEQ multiplex PCR. The data hold tens of thousands of clones, with more than 75% observed a single time. What was sequenced was peripheral blood. The receptors here all came from a human donor in a cohort sampled during active COVID-19. Both conserved end residues are part of each CDR3. Fields, in order: V gene, clone size, J gene, D gene, CDR3 protein, CDR3 DNA. A D gene is named only where the DNA matches it firmly. A row's size may be missing; if present it is once, few, many or a size class.

v_call: TRBV5-1; clone_size: few; j_call: TRBJ1-2; d_call: -; cdr3_aa: CASSLGDFNYGYTF; cdr3_nt: TGCGCCAGCAGCTTAGGGGACTTTAACTATGGCTACACCTTC
v_call: TRBV3-1/TRBV3-2; clone_size: -; j_call: TRBJ2-2; d_call: -; cdr3_aa: CASSQPGGSNTGELFF; cdr3_nt: TGTGCCAGCAGCCAGCCCGGCGGTTCGAACACCGGGGAGCTGTTTTTT
v_call: TRBV15; clone_size: few; j_call: TRBJ2-6; d_call: TRBD1; cdr3_aa: CATRTDRGSSGANVLTF; cdr3_nt: TGTGCCACCAGGACAGACAGGGGGTCCTCTGGGGCCAACGTCCTGACTTTC
v_call: TRBV6-5; clone_size: -; j_call: TRBJ1-6; d_call: TRBD1; cdr3_aa: CASIKDRVNSPLHF; cdr3_nt: TGTGCCAGCATCAAGGACAGGGTTAATTCACCCCTCCACTTT
v_call: TRBV5-8; clone_size: -; j_call: TRBJ2-3; d_call: -; cdr3_aa: CASSVGQGGDTQYF; cdr3_nt: TGTGCCAGCAGCGTGGGGCAGGGGGGAGATACGCAGTATTTT
v_call: TRBV27; clone_size: -; j_call: TRBJ2-2; d_call: TRBD2; cdr3_aa: CASSMARLAGAAGELFF; cdr3_nt: TGTGCCAGCAGTATGGCTCGACTAGCGGGGGCGGCCGGGGAGCTGTTTTTT
v_call: TRBV7-3; clone_size: -; j_call: TRBJ2-3; d_call: TRBD2; cdr3_aa: CASSSGGWTDTQYF; cdr3_nt: TGTGCCAGCAGCTCGGGGGGGTGGACAGATACGCAGTATTTT
v_call: TRBV7-8; clone_size: -; j_call: TRBJ1-1; d_call: TRBD1; cdr3_aa: CASSSRTGGRMNTEAFF; cdr3_nt: TGTGCCAGCAGCAGTCGAACAGGGGGGCGAATGAACACTGAAGCTTTCTTT
v_call: TRBV5-4; clone_size: -; j_call: TRBJ1-2; d_call: -; cdr3_aa: CASSLDTNYGYTF; cdr3_nt: TGTGCCAGCAGCTTGGACACTAACTATGGCTACACCTTC
v_call: TRBV4-1; clone_size: -; j_call: TRBJ1-5; d_call: TRBD1; cdr3_aa: CASDPGQGGQPQHF; cdr3_nt: TGCGCCAGCGACCCGGGACAGGGAGGTCAGCCCCAGCATTTT
v_call: TRBV7-9; clone_size: -; j_call: TRBJ2-5; d_call: -; cdr3_aa: CASSTAEGVTQYF; cdr3_nt: TGTGCCAGCAGCACCGCTGAGGGTGTGACCCAGTACTTC
v_call: TRBV11-2; clone_size: once; j_call: TRBJ1-2; d_call: -; cdr3_aa: CASSPGRQGGYGYTF; cdr3_nt: TGTGCCAGCAGCCCCGGGAGGCAGGGTGGCTATGGCTACACCTTC
v_call: TRBV5-5; clone_size: few; j_call: TRBJ2-7; d_call: TRBD1; cdr3_aa: CASSFGGQGGYEQYF; cdr3_nt: TGTGCCAGCAGCTTTGGGGGACAGGGAGGCTACGAGCAGTACTTC
v_call: TRBV11-3; clone_size: -; j_call: TRBJ1-2; d_call: -; cdr3_aa: CASSLDGLDKVGPGLYGYTF; cdr3_nt: TGTGCCAGCAGCTTAGACGGACTCGACAAGGTAGGGCCCGGACTCTATGGCTACACCTTC
v_call: TRBV7-3; clone_size: -; j_call: TRBJ2-5; d_call: -; cdr3_aa: CASSRDTKETQYF; cdr3_nt: TGTGCCAGCAGCCGGGACACAAAAGAGACCCAGTACTTC
v_call: TRBV9; clone_size: -; j_call: TRBJ2-3; d_call: TRBD2; cdr3_aa: CASTPQGSRGGFSDTQYF; cdr3_nt: TGTGCCAGCACCCCCCAGGGTTCGCGGGGGGGTTTTTCTGATACGCAGTATTTT